This entry is about one T cell receptor beta chain. This clonotype was seen more than once but under ten times. Its antigen specificity is not known. No much larger clone exists at a distance of one base, and base qualities are not known. CDR1 and CDR2 (MGHDK, SYGVNS) derive from the germline V gene. The junction carries 21 bases between V and J, which are trimmed by 4 bases and 5 bases respectively. Reading from cysteine to phenylalanine, the CDR3 counts 16 amino acids. Left in the record is the CDR3 DNA by itself, 48 bases read in frame from the first base. The source of the sample is a study of naive and memory T cell subsets (dated by TCRdb to the late 2010s). For the study in its entirety: The study applied an open-source, UMI-based TCR alpha and beta sequencing pipeline to sorted naive and memory peripheral blood T cell subsets. Complete agreement was observed between the functional CMV T cell responses and the IgG serology results. RNA was DNase-treated and reverse transcribed with TCR constant-region primers, mostly using SuperScript III. Here is what the overall study found, with its caveats: In both CD4 and CD8 cells, going from naive through CM, EM and EMRA, the Gini index went up while Shannon and inverse Simpson diversity went down. TCR abundance followed a power law with an exponent that was different for naive and memory subsets but consistent across the three individuals. Once error correction was done, more than 90% of naive TCR sequences showed up just once, which made the naive abundance distributions much steeper than those of the memory subsets. RNA-based TCR counts may be affected by expression changes linked to T cell activation and differentiation. The repertoire findings for the naive and memory subsets could not be validated against a ground truth, as none was available. Single alpha or beta chain sequences, rather than paired alpha/beta receptors, were used to define clonotypes.

From the second PCR step on, the TCR alpha and beta chain libraries were amplified in separate reactions. CMV status of each donor was established by measuring IFNgamma production from CD4+ T cells after fresh PBMCs were stimulated overnight with CMV viral lysate. Miltenyi beads were used first to positively select CD4 T cells, and CD8 T cells were then positively selected from the CD4-negative fraction. After staining for CD3, CD4, CD8, CD45RA, CD27 and a live/dead dye, cells were sorted on a BD Aria II into four subsets based on CD45RA and CD27. Blood came from three healthy volunteers, each fractionated into CD4 and CD8 T cells and then into four differentiation subsets. Around 130 ml of peripheral blood was collected from each donor, and PBMC were isolated from the blood using Ficoll-Paque PLUS density-gradient centrifugation. Sorted cells were lysed in RLT buffer, after which RNA was extracted using a Qiagen RNeasy kit and stored at -80 degrees C.

Libraries were constructed by UMI-ligation and nested PCR. The beta constant-region primer consisted of an equimolar mixture of two oligonucleotides that together covered TRBC1 and TRBC2. A single-stranded oligonucleotide bearing the SP2 primer plus a 12-nucleotide UMI was ligated onto the 3' end of the cDNA by T4 RNA ligase 1. The ligated cDNA went through four rounds of PCR with nested alpha and beta constant-region primers together with the SP2 primer. Incubation of the ligation reaction was carried out at 16 degrees C for roughly 19-25 hours. PCR2 was typically performed as a SYBR Green qPCR and was stopped at a predetermined threshold so that over-amplification was prevented. Apart from the first purification, every purification step used Agencourt AMPure XP magnetic beads. Library quantification was done by Qubit, followed by a TapeStation check on which the main peak was expected at around 650 bp. The pooled libraries were sequenced on an Illumina MiSeq using v2 2x251 paired-end kits, which usually yielded roughly 0.95-2.1 million reads per sample. Libraries were pooled at approximately 4 nM per sample, and roughly 5-7.5% PhiX was added to improve cluster recognition. The source study handled its data this way. FASTQ reads processed by Demultiplexor were assigned V and J genes by Decombinator through tag matching that tolerated a single base-pair mismatch. Collapsinator relied on UMIs to fix sequencing errors as well as frequency errors caused by PCR heterogeneity. TCRs were translated and CDR3s were extracted from the conserved cysteine to the FGXG phenylalanine by CDR3Translator, with non-productive sequences being flagged. Gini, Shannon entropy and inverse Simpson indices were calculated on repertoires subsampled to equal numbers of UMI-defined TCRs. Within the linear range, a power law was fitted to clonotype abundance distributions using maximum likelihood. On one naive CD8 sample, the pipeline and MIGEC gave similar UMI counts, unique TCR numbers and clonal distributions. Repertoires were searched for about 7,000 CMV-associated CDR3 sequences compiled from VDJdb and a published dataset. TCRdb cleaned the public reads at Q25 with fastp, built clones with MiXCR and kept in-frame beta chains. Rows are unified per CDR3 protein, each entry keeping the most common DNA and genes. In this record, the V and J calls reflect TCRdb's handling and not the investigators' own analysis. The table for this sample lists 23,000 or so distinct CDR3 sequences; more than 9.5% of them were counted only once. The ten largest clones represent about a sixth of the sample.

The rearrangement joined TRBV25-1 to TRBJ2-7; the D gene is possibly TRBD1, with 7 bases matching. Sequenced input: central memory CD8+ T cells from blood. The cell subset or site label corresponds to: central memory, CD45RA- CD27+. This TCR was recovered from a human donor in good health. The DNA sequence is as follows: TGTGCCAGCAGTGGGGGGCCAGGGGGGCTCGTGGACGAGCAGTACTTC. The resulting protein is CASSGGPGGLVDEQYF.